The 25 T cell receptor beta chains given below trace back to one sample, sequenced in a study of T-cell reconstitution after alpha-beta-depleted transplantation in children. Preparation of the TCRbeta library involved a method that used unique molecular identifiers. MiXCR was run by TCRdb on the PCR reads, yielding one entry per CDR3 protein. The sample carries a few hundred thousand distinct CDR3 sequences, 11% recorded once. The source was PBMCs, collected before TCRalphabeta/CD19-depleted stem cell transplant. These receptors were taken from a child under two years old with acute myeloid leukemia, due to receive a stem cell transplant.

This clonotype showed up many times. The J gene is TRBJ2-1, the V gene TRBV3-1; TRBD1 or TRBD2 may be the D gene (5 bases each). Germline lookup yields CDR1 LGHDT and CDR2 YNNKEL (reference sequence). With 0 bases removed from V and 4 bases from J, the gap between germline ends came to 10 bases. The CDR3 totals 15 residues. CDR3 nucleotide sequence: TGTGCCAGCAGCCAAGATGGCAGGGAGTACAATGAGCAGTTCTTC. Encoded protein: CASSQDGREYNEQFF.

The CDR3 sequence is CATRTSGGTDTQYF. The CDR3 DNA sequence: TGTGCCACCCGGACTAGCGGGGGAACAGATACGCAGTATTTT. The chain combines TRBV10-3 with TRBJ2-3, with 13 bases identical to TRBD2. Germline CDR1 and CDR2: ENHRY and SYGVKD. The V segment lost 10 bases and the J segment 3 bases; nucleotides outside the gene matches: 4. This CDR3 comprises 14 residues.

This clonotype was seen many times. This chain joins TRBV5-1 and TRBJ1-2; D unclear. Germline CDR1 SGHRS, CDR2 YFSETQ. The CDR3 is 12 residues long. The germline V and J ends were trimmed by 0 bases and 3 bases, with 3 bases remaining between them. The CDR3 protein is CASSLEDYGYTF. For the CDR3, the DNA is TGCGCCAGCAGCTTGGAGGACTATGGCTACACCTTC. The full variable domain, with the rest looked up from reference TRBV5-1 and TRBJ1-2, is KAGVTQTPRYLIKTRGQQVTLSCSPISGHRSVSWYQQTPGQGLQFLFEYFSETQRNKGNFPGRFSGRQFSNSRSEMNVSTLELGDSALYLCASSLEDYGYTFGSGTRLTVV.

The chain links TRBV3-1 to TRBJ1-2; 7 bases match TRBD1. V gave up 4 bases and J gave up 4 bases; unmatched junction bases: 6. The CDR3 is 14 amino acids. Germline V gene sequence: CDR1 LGHDT, CDR2 YNNKEL (reference sequence). CDR3: CASSPTGDSYGYTF. CDR3 in DNA: TGTGCCAGCAGCCCAACCGGGGACAGCTATGGCTACACCTTC.

V gene TRBV18 combines with J gene TRBJ2-7, with D tentatively TRBD2 (6 bases). CDR3 length: 14 residues. Germline V CDR1 and CDR2: KGHSH, LQKENI. The V end lost 6 bases, the J end lost 0 bases, and 12 bases lay between the germline ends. Here the CDR3 DNA reads TGTGCCAGCTCGAGGGACTCTGTCTCCTACGAGCAGTACTTC. Translating it yields CASSRDSVSYEQYF.

The chain joins TRBV5-4 to TRBJ2-7; TRBD2 is a possible D gene (6 bases). V lost 2 bases to trimming and J lost 5 bases, with 11 bases between them. Germline CDR1 reads SGHNT; CDR2 reads YYREEE (reference sequence). The CDR3 has 13 amino acids. CDR3 coding DNA: TGTGCCAGCAGCTTTGGCGGGGTCGACGAGCAGTACTTC. It is translated as CASSFGGVDEQYF.

This clonotype was detected many times. The chain employs TRBV29-1 and TRBJ1-1; D remains ambiguous. There are 13 residues in the CDR3. Trimming took off 7 bases at V and 0 bases at J, with 12 bases between the two ends. Germline V gene data show CDR1 as SQVTM and CDR2 as ANQGSEA. The CDR3 protein is CSASSLMNTEAFF. The CDR3 DNA reads as TGCAGCGCCTCATCACTCATGAACACTGAAGCTTTCTTT.

This clonotype was counted at least ten times. The chain joins TRBV20-1 to TRBJ1-1, with 7 bases matching TRBD1. Germline V gene sequence: CDR1 DFQATT, CDR2 SNEGSKA (reference sequence). Germline trimming cut 2 bases from V and 1 base from J; bases unmatched to any gene: 4. This CDR3 region has 14 residues. The CDR3 DNA follows: TGCAGTGCTAGATCAGGGACAGCGAACACTGAAGCTTTCTTT. Its translation is CSARSGTANTEAFF.

The sample holds many counts of this clonotype. The chain links TRBV11-1 to TRBJ2-1, with D uncertain. This CDR3 region has 12 residues. The V end was cut by 2 bases, the J end by 7 bases, with 6 bases between. Per germline, CDR1 SGHAT and CDR2 FQDESV (reference sequence). The CDR3 reads CASSLLSNEQFF. CDR3 bases: TGTGCCAGCAGCTTACTAAGTAATGAGCAGTTCTTC.

This clonotype was seen at least ten times. The chain carries TRBV4-3 and TRBJ2-5; perhaps TRBD1 as D (5 bases). Trimming took off 2 bases at V and 2 bases at J, with 6 bases between the two ends. CDR1 and CDR2 from the germline V gene are LGHNA and YSLEER. The CDR3 contains 13 residues. CDR3 sequence reads: CASSQQGQETQYF. The CDR3 DNA reads TGCGCCAGCAGCCAACAGGGACAAGAGACCCAGTACTTC.

The table lists this clonotype with many counts. The V gene is TRBV10-3, the J gene TRBJ2-7, with D tentatively TRBD2 (5 bases). This CDR3 contains 14 residues. The germline V gene encodes CDR1 ENHRY and CDR2 SYGVKD. V lost 2 bases and J 1 base, leaving 9 bases between the germline ends. The CDR3 spells CAISEGLLSYEQYF. CDR3 DNA: TGTGCCATCAGTGAGGGACTCCTATCCTACGAGCAGTACTTC.

As regards this clonotype: This could be a read error, since a much larger clone is one nucleotide away. The chain combines TRBV4-1 with TRBJ2-5; TRBD2 is a possible D gene (7 bases). The CDR3 has 20 residues. Germline assignment: CDR1 MGHRA and CDR2 YSYEKL. CDR3: CGSSQEPPLVMGASGETQYF. The CDR3 region has the DNA TGCGGCAGCAGCCAAGAACCCCCCTTAGTTATGGGGGCTAGCGGCGAGACCCAGTACTTC.

The table lists this clonotype with many counts. V gene TRBV11-2 combines with J gene TRBJ2-7, with TRBD2 identical over 8 bases. Trimming took 5 bases from V and 2 from J; bases not matched to a gene: 8. Germline assignment: CDR1 SGHAT and CDR2 FQNNGV. CDR3 size: 15 residues. As DNA, the CDR3 is TGTGCCAGCAGCACGGGACTAGAGGAGGCCTACGAGCAGTACTTC. It translates to CASSTGLEEAYEQYF.

Ten or more counts support this clonotype. The chain links TRBV19 to TRBJ1-2; D gene unclear. V was cut by 5 bases and J by 0 bases, with 10 bases left in between. Germline lookup yields CDR1 LNHDA and CDR2 SQIVND (reference sequence). There are 14 residues in the CDR3. The CDR3 sequence is CASSGRHPNYGYTF. The CDR3 DNA reads as TGTGCCAGTAGTGGAAGACATCCTAACTATGGCTACACCTTC.

This clonotype appeared many times. The rearrangement uses TRBV28 and TRBJ2-3; tentative D call: TRBD2 (5 bases). Trimming took 3 bases from V and 1 from J, leaving 11 bases between them. Germline values: CDR1 MDHEN, CDR2 SYDVKM. CDR3 length: 15 residues. CDR3 sequence (DNA): TGTGCCAGCAGTTTCCAAGGGAGCGGCACAGATACGCAGTATTTT. This encodes CASSFQGSGTDTQYF.

This clonotype was seen ten or more times. The V gene is TRBV7-3, the J gene TRBJ2-2; D perhaps matches TRBD1 (6 bases). The germline V gene encodes CDR1 SGHTA and CDR2 FQGTGA. Trimming took 1 base from V and 7 from J, leaving 25 bases between them. The CDR3 is made up of 19 amino acids. As DNA, the CDR3 is TGTGCCAGCAGCTTAAATGGTCGCGTGGGGGCAATTCGCGGCGGGGAGCTGTTTTTT. Residues: CASSLNGRVGAIRGGELFF.

This clonotype was counted a few times. It is unclear where the CDR3 begins or ends on the DNA, so no DNA is shown, and the CDR3 is as TCRdb lists it. This chain uses TRBV7-5 with TRBJ2-1; TRBD2 reflects the table's D call only, with no check against the DNA. TRBV7-5 is a recognized pseudogene. With termini counted, the CDR3 has 19 amino acids. The CDR3: CISVSEASLGVGVYNEQFF.

This clonotype showed up many times. This chain uses TRBV6-2 or TRBV6-3 with TRBJ1-4; 8 bases align to TRBD1. With V trimmed by 6 bases and J by 8 bases, 8 bases remained unmatched. This CDR3 region has 14 residues. Germline CDR1 MNHEY, CDR2 SVGEGT. CDR3 protein: CASRPRQGREKLFF. DNA of the CDR3: TGTGCCAGCAGACCTCGACAGGGGAGAGAAAAACTGTTTTTT.

This clonotype was detected ten times or more. The rearrangement joins TRBV29-1 to TRBJ1-5; 12 bases line up with TRBD1. Per germline, CDR1 SQVTM and CDR2 ANQGSEA. With 7 bases clipped from V and 4 bases from J, the junction kept 8 bases outside the gene matches. CDR3 size: 15 residues. Here the CDR3 reads CSATGTGGPNQPQHF. The CDR3 bases are TGCAGCGCTACCGGGACAGGGGGCCCTAATCAGCCCCAGCATTTT.

This clonotype has a count of ten or more. The gene calls are TRBV28 and TRBJ1-6, with 9 bases that match TRBD1. Unmatched junction bases numbered 7, after V lost 6 bases and J lost 10 bases. CDR1 is MDHEN, CDR2 SYDVKM, per germline. The CDR3 loop spans 14 amino acids. Here the CDR3 reads CASSYGTGRSPLHF. The CDR3 coding sequence is TGTGCCAGCAGCTATGGGACAGGGAGGTCACCCCTCCACTTT.

This clonotype occurred many times. This sequence joins TRBV4-3 and TRBJ1-2; 7 bases map to TRBD1. The germline gives CDR1 LGHNA, CDR2 YSLEER. There are 13 residues in the CDR3. Unmatched junction bases numbered 1, after V lost 2 bases and J lost 4 bases. The CDR3 region has the DNA TGCGCCAGCAGCCAAAGACAGGGCTATGGCTACACCTTC. This encodes CASSQRQGYGYTF.

The rearrangement uses TRBV20-1 and TRBJ2-3; 12 bases align to TRBD2. The CDR3 covers 17 residues. Trimming took 3 bases from V and 5 from J; bases not matched to a gene: 12. Looked up from germline, CDR1 is DFQATT and CDR2 is SNEGSKA (reference sequence). The CDR3 spells CSASPLAGGGAEDTQYF. In nucleotides, the CDR3 is TGCAGTGCTAGCCCCCTAGCGGGAGGGGGGGCAGAAGATACGCAGTATTTT.

At least ten counts were recorded for this clonotype. The DNA of the CDR3 is TGTGCCAGCAGCACCGAAGGTGCGGGGACTAGCACAGATACGCAGTATTTT. Encoded protein: CASSTEGAGTSTDTQYF. V gene TRBV9 combines with J gene TRBJ2-3; D perhaps matches TRBD2 (6 bases). This CDR3 contains 17 residues. Between the trimmed V and J ends, which lost 4 bases and 0 bases, there was a span of 18 bases. Germline V gives CDR1 SGDLS, CDR2 YYNGEE. Based on the CDR3 plus reference TRBV9 and TRBJ2-3, the full variable domain is DSGVTQTPKHLITATGQRVTLRCSPRSGDLSVYWYQQSLDQGLQFLIQYYNGEERAKGNILERFSAQQFPDLHSELNLSSLELGDSALYFCASSTEGAGTSTDTQYFGPGTRLTVL.

Note on this clonotype: Possible read error: a much larger clone is one base away. The rearrangement uses TRBV6-1 and TRBJ2-7; no definite D call. The CDR3 is 14 amino acids. Germline CDR1 and CDR2: MNHNS and SASEGT. With 5 bases removed from V and 2 bases from J, the gap between germline ends came to 13 bases. The CDR3 nucleotides are TGTGCCAGCAGTAGCGAGAGATTCACCTACGAGCAGTACTTC. The encoded protein is CASSSERFTYEQYF.

This clonotype has ten or more counts. This rearrangement joins TRBV12-3 or TRBV12-4 to TRBJ1-2; 9 bases map to TRBD1. The CDR3 contains 13 residues. The ends lost 2 bases at V and 8 bases at J; junction bases unmatched: 3. Here the CDR3 reads CASSLQGTGGYTF. DNA of the CDR3: TGTGCCAGCAGTTTACAGGGGACAGGGGGCTACACCTTC.